This TCR beta chain was documented in a study of T cells in Graves' hyperthyroidism and ophthalmopathy (dated by TCRdb to between 2018 and 2020). Background for the entire study: TCR V-J signatures able to tell the groups apart were searched for in a discovery cohort of 95 or so patients, of whom 43 had Graves' ophthalmopathy and more than 55 had stable Graves' hyperthyroidism. An independent validation cohort of under 20 hyperthyroidism patients and more than 15 patients who later progressed to ophthalmopathy tested prospective prediction of ophthalmopathy. The 100 or so discovery patients were randomly divided into training and test sets at a 7:3 ratio. The study also compared thyroid tissue and blood T-cell repertoires from five or six Graves' hyperthyroidism patients. After sampling, hyperthyroidism patients received methimazole starting at 30 mg daily, and ophthalmopathy patients received high-dose intravenous methylprednisolone. According to the paper, TCR Vbeta CDR3 sequencing was carried out on over 130 peripheral blood samples, which came from approximately 43 ophthalmopathy, some 73 hyperthyroidism and around 17 progressor patients.

Any patient with an uncontrolled infection, another autoimmune disease, pregnancy or lactation was excluded. Diagnoses relied on clinical symptoms, serum thyroxine and TRAb, thyroid ultrasound and orbital computed tomography. Trizol reagent was used to extract total RNA, and RNA quality was then checked on an Agilent 2100 Bioanalyzer. Overall study outcomes, separate from this receptor: Ophthalmopathy was separated from stable hyperthyroidism by a 13 V-J signature model, with roughly 88% sensitivity and 81% to 83% specificity obtained in cross-validation and 80%/75% obtained in testing. No statistical method was used to fix the sample size in advance, and group allocation was not hidden from the investigators. In validation, the model predicted progression to ophthalmopathy with approximately 69% sensitivity and roughly 72% specificity, a median of around 6.6 months before onset. Most expanded thyroid clonotypes (frequency above 0.001) were also found in blood, which suggests that blood repertoires may mirror thyroid immune responses.

In the case of this clonotype: It has no known antigen specificity. One end of the junction is discordant with germline, which a read error may explain.

Amplification of TCR beta CDR3 regions was carried out from RNA transcripts. The first round of RT-PCR for the TCR CDR3 was performed with the HTBI primer set and the Qiagen OneStep RT-PCR kit. The libraries were constructed in a second round of multiplex PCR and then size-selected and purified. The libraries were sequenced on an Illumina HiSeq2000 using paired-end 100 bp reads. The published analysis was carried out like this. Raw data were processed with SOAPnuke, discarding reads with adapters, uncalled bases, mean Phred below 15, or no exact constant-primer or identifier match. COPE v1.2.5 was used to merge high-quality paired reads, and clonotypes were defined as unique nucleotide sequences. Clonotypes were aligned to IMGT TRBV, TRBD and TRBJ reference segments using MiTCR v1.1. The analysis was restricted to V-J combinations with a frequency above 0.0001, which together covered just over 98% of the repertoires. A TCS score was defined as the ratio of F50 (clonal expansion) to E x V (chaos), with BLOSUM62-based TCRdist applied between CDR3 peptides within each V-J. Welch's t-statistics and random forest reduced some 510 V-J features to 10 to 15, which were used in a naive Bayes classifier (R e1071). Thyroid-blood repertoire similarity was quantified with the Morisita-Horn index. TCRdb reworked the public reads: Q25 trimming with fastp, MiXCR clone assembly, productive beta chains retained. Each entry merges the rows of one CDR3 protein and shows their most common DNA and genes. The V and J calls reflect TCRdb's pipeline rather than the authors' work. The sample table contains more than 550,000 distinct CDR3 sequences; only one count was recorded for 45% of them. Of the sample, about 7.2% falls within the top ten clones.

CDR1 and CDR2, per the germline V gene, are SNHLY and FYNNEI. The CDR3 runs 13 amino acids, cysteine and phenylalanine included. Only CDR3 DNA remains: 39 bases, in frame from the first base. Sequences were obtained from peripheral blood or thyroid tissue (not recorded which). This TCR derives from an adult man with Graves' disease, either hyperthyroidism or ophthalmopathy (not recorded which). The chain joins TRBV2 to TRBJ2-5; the D gene is possibly TRBD1 or TRBD2, with 6 bases matching each. The bases are TGTGCCAGCAGTCGGCGGCGGGACACGGCGAGCCATTTC. Translated, this gives CASSRRRDTASHF.